These 27 T cell receptor beta chains were sequenced from one sample in a study of cytomegalovirus exposure and HLA in healthy donors (dated by TCRdb to the late 2010s). Library preparation employed the immunoSEQ multiplex PCR assay. Held by TCRdb, this immuneACCESS table contains in-frame sequences only and omits some clones. Under half of the omission traces to an unresolved V gene where checked; the cause of the rest is unknown. This sample comprises about 280,000 clones, roughly 90% of them detected only once. Together, the top ten hold approximately 0.95% of the sample. Material for sequencing was PBMCs. Receptor source: a young woman in good health and CMV-seronegative.

V usage is TRBV5-1 and J usage is TRBJ2-3; D perhaps matches TRBD1 (5 bases). CDR1 SGHRS and CDR2 YFSETQ come from the germline V gene. This CDR3 has 17 amino acids. The V and J ends lost 3 bases and 0 bases respectively, with 17 bases between them. In DNA, the CDR3 is TGCGCCAGCAGCTCCGGGTTTGACAGTCTTAGCACAGATACGCAGTATTTT. Protein product: CASSSGFDSLSTDTQYF.

This chain links TRBV27 with TRBJ2-1; TRBD1 matches 9 bases. The germline gives CDR1 MNHEY, CDR2 SMNVEV (reference sequence). V lost 7 bases, J lost 5 bases, and 12 bases stayed unmatched. The CDR3 is 16 amino acids. The CDR3 coding sequence is TGTGCCAGCAATCTTTTCCCGGGACAGGGTGACAATGAGCAGTTCTTC. Amino acids: CASNLFPGQGDNEQFF.

The chain has TRBV7-2 and TRBJ2-7, with 7 positions matching TRBD1. V shed 5 bases and J 2 bases; nucleotides not matched to a gene: 6. The germline V gene encodes CDR1 SGHTA and CDR2 FQGNSA. The CDR3 covers 14 residues. The CDR3 nucleotides are TGTGCCAGCAGCGCGGTCGGACAGGCCTACGAGCAGTACTTC. The encoded protein is CASSAVGQAYEQYF.

The J gene is TRBJ1-5, the V gene TRBV19, with D possibly TRBD1 on 5 matching bases. Germline V gene lookup returns CDR1 LNHDA and CDR2 SQIVND (reference sequence). This CDR3 is built from 13 residues. V was cut by 7 bases and J by 4 bases, with 11 bases left in between. The CDR3 here is CASTIDRNQPQHF. The DNA for the CDR3 is TGTGCCAGTACTATTGACAGAAATCAGCCCCAGCATTTT.

The chain employs TRBV23-1 and TRBJ2-1; perhaps D is TRBD1 or TRBD2 (9 bases each). TRBV23-1 is annotated as an ORF whose role is uncertain. V lost 4 bases, J lost 5 bases, and 36 bases lay in between. The length of the CDR3 is 22 residues. In DNA form, the CDR3 reads TGCGCCAGCAGTCTGGTTAGGTGCGGGACAGGGCGGCGGGAGGGCCCAGACAATGAGCAGTTCTTC. Its protein is CASSLVRCGTGRREGPDNEQFF.

This clone has only one observation. V and J are TRBV28 and TRBJ2-7, with D perhaps TRBD2 (6 bases). In germline, CDR1 is MDHEN, CDR2 SYDVKM. This CDR3 contains 18 residues. The germline V and J ends were trimmed by 3 bases and 3 bases, with 24 bases remaining between them. This CDR3 is CASSLDIGTPKRYYEQYF. In DNA form, the CDR3 reads TGTGCCAGCAGTTTGGATATAGGGACTCCCAAAAGATACTACGAGCAGTACTTC.

CDR3 sequence: CATSPEGLGHEQYF. The CDR3 DNA reads as TGTGCCACCAGCCCCGAAGGCCTGGGCCACGAGCAGTACTTC. V usage is TRBV15 and J usage is TRBJ2-7; D unclear. The CDR3 spans 14 residues. Germline V lookup: CDR1 LNHNV, CDR2 YYDKDF (reference sequence). V lost 5 bases and J lost 5, with 16 bases in between.

The chain is built from TRBV5-1 and TRBJ2-3; 9 bases align to TRBD2. Trimming removed 5 bases from V and 5 bases from J; junction bases left unmatched: 9. Germline loops: CDR1 SGHRS, CDR2 YFSETQ. The CDR3 covers 15 residues. CDR3 DNA: TGCGCCAGCAGGTCTAGCGGGGCCGGTGGAGATACGCAGTATTTT. As protein: CASRSSGAGGDTQYF.

The V and J genes are TRBV4-1 and TRBJ2-7; TRBD2 aligns across 8 bases. The J segment lost 2 bases and the V segment lost 8 bases, leaving 8 bases of the junction unmatched. Germline V lookup: CDR1 MGHRA, CDR2 YSYEKL. The CDR3 consists of 14 residues. CDR3 sequence (DNA): TGCGCCAGCGGTGCGGGAGGCGGCGCCTACGAGCAGTACTTC. Translating it yields CASGAGGGAYEQYF.

The rearrangement joins TRBV6-1 to TRBJ2-5, with D maybe TRBD1 (6 bases). V lost 4 bases and J lost 4, with 10 bases in between. The CDR3 contains 13 residues. The germline V gene encodes CDR1 MNHNS and CDR2 SASEGT. The CDR3 DNA sequence: TGTGCCAGCAGTGTGGACAGTCGAGAGACCCAGTACTTC. This sequence encodes CASSVDSRETQYF.

CDR3 in amino acids: CASSSHLNTGELFF. DNA for the CDR3: TGTGCCAGCAGTTCGCATCTAAACACCGGGGAGCTGTTTTTT. The rearrangement uses TRBV6-5 and TRBJ2-2, with D unclear. Germline V lookup: CDR1 MNHEY, CDR2 SVGAGI. V lost 4 bases to trimming and J lost 2 bases, with 8 bases between them. The CDR3 is 14 residues long.

This clone was counted only a few times. This chain joins TRBV6-1 and TRBJ2-7; 11 nucleotides align to TRBD2. CDR3 length: 15 residues. Germline values: CDR1 MNHNS, CDR2 SASEGT. V shed 6 bases, J shed 4 bases, and the junction held 8 bases outside the gene matches. As DNA, the CDR3 is TGTGCCAGCAGCGAGCTAGCGGGAGGAACGTACGAGCAGTACTTC. It is translated as CASSELAGGTYEQYF.

This rearrangement joins TRBV18 to TRBJ2-7; 9 bases match TRBD2. The CDR3 totals 16 residues. Germline trimming cut 0 bases from V and 2 bases from J; bases unmatched to any gene: 5. Germline V CDR1 and CDR2: KGHSH, LQKENI. CDR3 region: CASSPPGLAEPYEQYF. The CDR3 bases are TGTGCCAGCTCACCACCGGGACTAGCAGAGCCCTACGAGCAGTACTTC.

The V gene is TRBV2, the J gene TRBJ2-3, with D possibly being TRBD2 (5 bases). Deletions cut 6 bases from V and 6 bases from J, with 10 bases between. The CDR3 sequence is 12 residues long. Germline assignment: CDR1 SNHLY and CDR2 FYNNEI. The CDR3 protein is CASRVEGDTQYF. The CDR3 coding sequence is TGTGCCAGCAGGGTAGAGGGTGATACGCAGTATTTT.

CDR3 sequence reads: CASSQPQGGLYGYTF. The CDR3 DNA follows: TGCGCCAGCAGCCAACCCCAGGGAGGACTCTATGGCTACACCTTC. J is TRBJ1-2 and V is TRBV4-1; tentative D call: TRBD1 (5 bases). The V end lost 2 bases, the J end lost 4 bases, and 14 bases lay between the germline ends. The CDR3 spans 15 residues. Germline CDR1 is MGHRA and CDR2 is YSYEKL.

The chain has TRBV28 and TRBJ1-4; 7 nucleotides align to TRBD1. Per germline, CDR1 MDHEN and CDR2 SYDVKM. CDR3 size: 15 residues. V shed 6 bases and J 5 bases; nucleotides not matched to a gene: 9. This CDR3 is CASRTQTGLNEKLFF. As DNA, the CDR3 is TGTGCCAGCAGGACCCAGACAGGGCTGAATGAAAAACTGTTTTTT. Drawing the rest from reference TRBV28 and TRBJ1-4, the complete variable domain is DVKVTQSSRYLVKRTGEKVFLECVQDMDHENMFWYRQDPGLGLRLIYFSYDVKMKEKGDIPEGYSVSREKKERFSLILESASTNQTSMYLCASRTQTGLNEKLFFGSGTQLSVL.

The chain employs TRBV5-1 and TRBJ1-1, with a possible D match to TRBD1 (6 bases). The length of the CDR3 is 15 residues. The V end lost 0 bases, the J end lost 6 bases, and 15 bases lay between the germline ends. Germline CDR1 reads SGHRS; CDR2 reads YFSETQ. The CDR3, as DNA: TGCGCCAGCAGCTTGGGGGTCGGGGGGCAGCCTGAAGCTTTCTTT. Residues: CASSLGVGGQPEAFF.

The chain links TRBV27 to TRBJ2-3; D possibly corresponds to TRBD1 (5 bases). Between the trimmed V and J ends, which lost 2 bases and 11 bases, there was a span of 17 bases. The CDR3 runs 14 residues. Per germline, CDR1 MNHEY and CDR2 SMNVEV (reference sequence). The CDR3 loop is CASSLQGSVERQYF. CDR3 DNA sequence: TGTGCCAGCAGTTTACAGGGTTCGGTAGAAAGGCAGTATTTT.

This CDR3 is CASSEGGRALYEQYF. The CDR3 bases are TGTGCCAGCAGTGAGGGCGGGAGGGCACTTTACGAGCAGTACTTC. The chain recombines TRBV25-1 with TRBJ2-7, with 9 bases fitting TRBD2. The germline CDR1 and CDR2 sequences are MGHDK and SYGVNS. The ends lost 3 bases at V and 4 bases at J; junction bases unmatched: 7. The CDR3 covers 15 residues.

V usage is TRBV5-1 and J usage is TRBJ1-4, with 9 bases that match TRBD1. V dropped 4 bases and J dropped 8; count of bases not matched to a gene: 9. The CDR3 extends over 15 amino acids. Germline loops: CDR1 SGHRS, CDR2 YFSETQ. This chain's CDR3 is CASSQTGGGNEKLFF. The CDR3, as DNA: TGCGCCAGCAGCCAGACAGGGGGGGGAAACGAAAAACTGTTTTTT.

The J gene is TRBJ1-5, the V gene TRBV19; TRBD1 aligns across 7 bases. J was trimmed by 2 bases and V by 5 bases; bases with no gene match: 6. The CDR3 has 15 residues. CDR1 is LNHDA, CDR2 SQIVND, per germline (reference sequence). The chain's CDR3 is CASSRQGRGNQPQHF. In DNA, the CDR3 is TGTGCCAGTAGTCGACAGGGTAGAGGCAATCAGCCCCAGCATTTT.

The chain employs TRBV4-1 and TRBJ2-2; TRBD2 is a possible D gene (5 bases). V lost 6 bases, J lost 4 bases, and 18 bases lay in between. CDR1 MGHRA and CDR2 YSYEKL come from the germline V gene. The CDR3 runs 16 residues. The CDR3 coding sequence is TGCGCCAGCAGTCCCGTGGAGTCGGGGTTCACCGGGGAGCTGTTTTTT. It is translated as CASSPVESGFTGELFF.

This chain joins TRBV6-5 and TRBJ1-1; D call uncertain. The CDR3 totals 14 residues. Germline CDR1 reads MNHEY; CDR2 reads SVGAGI. V lost 2 bases, J lost 3 bases, and 10 bases lay in between. The CDR3 loop reads CASSYRRRDTEAFF. CDR3 nucleotide sequence: TGTGCCAGCAGTTACCGGCGGCGGGACACTGAAGCTTTCTTT.

The chain employs TRBV5-1 and TRBJ2-1, with D perhaps TRBD2 (5 bases). V lost 5 bases and J 6 bases, leaving 15 bases between the germline ends. Germline values: CDR1 SGHRS, CDR2 YFSETQ. The CDR3 runs 14 residues. In DNA, the CDR3 is TGCGCCAGCAGACTAACTAGTTCTGTCAATGAGCAGTTCTTC. It codes for CASRLTSSVNEQFF.

V usage is TRBV6-6 and J usage is TRBJ1-1, with TRBD1 matching over 11 bases. CDR1 MNHNY and CDR2 SVGAGI come from the germline V gene (reference sequence). The ends lost 2 bases at V and 10 bases at J; junction bases unmatched: 12. The CDR3 is made up of 16 amino acids. The CDR3, as DNA: TGTGCCAGCAGTTACCCCATCGGACAGGGGGCTGTCGGAGCTTTCTTT. Translating it yields CASSYPIGQGAVGAFF.

This clone was detected only a few times. The chain joins TRBV2 to TRBJ2-7; 8 positions match TRBD2. Germline V lookup: CDR1 SNHLY, CDR2 FYNNEI. J lost 2 bases, V lost 6 bases, and 9 bases had no gene match. This CDR3 comprises 15 residues. The CDR3 sequence: CASSPGGTRAYEQYF. CDR3 DNA: TGTGCCAGCAGCCCTGGGGGGACTAGAGCCTACGAGCAGTACTTC.

The CDR3 nucleotides read TGCGCCAGCAGCCAAGGGACAGGGGGCGAATTAGAGACCCAGTACTTC. Its translation: CASSQGTGGELETQYF. The chain carries TRBV4-1 and TRBJ2-5; 11 bases line up with TRBD1. CDR3 length: 16 residues. Trimming took 1 base from V and 4 from J; bases not matched to a gene: 5. CDR1 MGHRA and CDR2 YSYEKL come from the germline V gene.